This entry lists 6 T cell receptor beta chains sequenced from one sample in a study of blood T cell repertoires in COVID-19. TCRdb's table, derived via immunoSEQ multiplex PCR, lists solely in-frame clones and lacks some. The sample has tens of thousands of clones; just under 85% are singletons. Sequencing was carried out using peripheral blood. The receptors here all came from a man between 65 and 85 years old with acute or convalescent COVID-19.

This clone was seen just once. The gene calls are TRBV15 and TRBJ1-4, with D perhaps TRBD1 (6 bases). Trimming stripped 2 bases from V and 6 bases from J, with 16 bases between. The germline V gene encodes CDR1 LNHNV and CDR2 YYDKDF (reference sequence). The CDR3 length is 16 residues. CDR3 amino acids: CATSRSADSTYEKLFF. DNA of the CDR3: TGTGCCACCAGCAGAAGTGCGGACAGCACTTATGAAAAACTGTTTTTT.

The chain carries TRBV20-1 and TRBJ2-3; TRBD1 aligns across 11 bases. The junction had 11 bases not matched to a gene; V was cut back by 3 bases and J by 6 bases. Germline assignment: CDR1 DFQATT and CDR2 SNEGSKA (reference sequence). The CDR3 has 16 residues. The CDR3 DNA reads TGCAGTGCTAGTGGACAGGGGGCACCAGGAGGGGATACGCAGTATTTT. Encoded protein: CSASGQGAPGGDTQYF.

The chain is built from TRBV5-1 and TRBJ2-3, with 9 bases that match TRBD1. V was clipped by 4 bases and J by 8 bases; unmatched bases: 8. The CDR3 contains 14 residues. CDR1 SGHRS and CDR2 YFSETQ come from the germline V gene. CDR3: CASSPGQGKGTQYF. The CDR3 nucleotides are TGCGCCAGCAGCCCCGGACAGGGGAAAGGTACGCAGTATTTT.

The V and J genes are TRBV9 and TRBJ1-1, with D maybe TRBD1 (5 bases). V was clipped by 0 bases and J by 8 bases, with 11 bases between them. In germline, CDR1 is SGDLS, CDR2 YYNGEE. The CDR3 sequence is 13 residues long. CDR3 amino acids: CASSVAGTGEAFF. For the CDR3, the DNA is TGTGCCAGCAGCGTAGCCGGGACTGGGGAAGCTTTCTTT.

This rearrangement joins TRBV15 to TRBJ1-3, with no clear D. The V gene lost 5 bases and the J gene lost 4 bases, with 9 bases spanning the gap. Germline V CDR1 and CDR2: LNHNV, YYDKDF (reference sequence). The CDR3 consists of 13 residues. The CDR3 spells CATSFDSGNTIYF. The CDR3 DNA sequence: TGTGCCACCAGCTTCGACTCAGGAAACACCATATATTTT.

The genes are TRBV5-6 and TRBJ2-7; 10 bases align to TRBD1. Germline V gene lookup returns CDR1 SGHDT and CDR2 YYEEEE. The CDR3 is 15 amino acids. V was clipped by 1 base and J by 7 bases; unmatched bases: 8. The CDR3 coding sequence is TGTGCCAGCAGCTTGCCGGGACAGGGGACGGGGGAGCAGTACTTC. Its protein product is CASSLPGQGTGEQYF.